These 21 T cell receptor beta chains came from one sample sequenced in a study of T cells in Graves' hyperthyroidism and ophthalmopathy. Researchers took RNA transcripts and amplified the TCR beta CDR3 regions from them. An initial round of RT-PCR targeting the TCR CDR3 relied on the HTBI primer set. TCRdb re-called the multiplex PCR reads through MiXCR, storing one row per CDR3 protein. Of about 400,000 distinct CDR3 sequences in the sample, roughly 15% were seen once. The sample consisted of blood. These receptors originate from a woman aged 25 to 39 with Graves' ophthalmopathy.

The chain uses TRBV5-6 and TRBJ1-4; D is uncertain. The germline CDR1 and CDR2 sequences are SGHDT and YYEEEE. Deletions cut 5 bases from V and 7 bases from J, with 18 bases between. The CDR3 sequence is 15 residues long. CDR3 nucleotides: TGTGCCAGCAGTATGCAGACTGGGAATAGTGAAAAACTGTTTTTT. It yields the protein CASSMQTGNSEKLFF. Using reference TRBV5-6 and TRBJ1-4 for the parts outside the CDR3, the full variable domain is DAGVTQSPTHLIKTRGQQVTLRCSPKSGHDTVSWYQQALGQGPQFIFQYYEEEERQRGNFPDRFSGHQFPNYSSELNVNALLLGDSALYLCASSMQTGNSEKLFFGSGTQLSVL.

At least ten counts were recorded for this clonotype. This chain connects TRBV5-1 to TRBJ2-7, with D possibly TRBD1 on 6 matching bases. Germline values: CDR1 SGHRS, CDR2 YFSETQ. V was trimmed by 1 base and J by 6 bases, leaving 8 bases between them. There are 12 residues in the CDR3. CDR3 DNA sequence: TGCGCCAGCAGCTTGAACAGGGTCGAGCAGTACTTC. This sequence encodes CASSLNRVEQYF.

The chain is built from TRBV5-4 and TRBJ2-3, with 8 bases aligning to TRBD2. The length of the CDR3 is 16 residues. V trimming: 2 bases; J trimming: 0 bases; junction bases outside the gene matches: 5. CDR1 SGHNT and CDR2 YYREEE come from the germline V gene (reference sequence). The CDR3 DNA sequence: TGTGCCAGCAGCTTCGGGGGGGGACGTAGCACAGATACGCAGTATTTT. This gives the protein CASSFGGGRSTDTQYF.

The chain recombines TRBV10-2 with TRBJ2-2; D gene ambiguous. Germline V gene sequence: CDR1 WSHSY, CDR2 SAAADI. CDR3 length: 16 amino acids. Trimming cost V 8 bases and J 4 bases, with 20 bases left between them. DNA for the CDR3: TGCGCCAGCGGCTGGAGTCTCCTCACGCGCACCGGGGAGCTGTTTTTT. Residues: CASGWSLLTRTGELFF.

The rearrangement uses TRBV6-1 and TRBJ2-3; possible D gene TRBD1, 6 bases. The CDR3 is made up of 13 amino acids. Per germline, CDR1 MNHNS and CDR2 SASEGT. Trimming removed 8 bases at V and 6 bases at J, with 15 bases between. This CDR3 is CASGTGPPDTQYF. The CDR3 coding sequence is TGTGCCAGCGGCACAGGGCCGCCCGATACGCAGTATTTT.

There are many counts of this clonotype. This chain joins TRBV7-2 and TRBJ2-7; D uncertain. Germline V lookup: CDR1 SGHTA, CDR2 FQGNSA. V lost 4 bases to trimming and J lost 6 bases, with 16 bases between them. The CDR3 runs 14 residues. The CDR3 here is CASSSVASHPEQYF. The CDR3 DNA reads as TGTGCCAGCAGCTCAGTAGCCAGTCACCCCGAGCAGTACTTC.

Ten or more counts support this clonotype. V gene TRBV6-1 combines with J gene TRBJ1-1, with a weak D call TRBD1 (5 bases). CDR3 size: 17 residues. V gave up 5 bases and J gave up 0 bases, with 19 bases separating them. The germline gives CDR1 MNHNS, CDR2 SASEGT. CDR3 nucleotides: TGTGCCAGCAGTCCGTTCGGGACCGGAAGAATGAACACTGAAGCTTTCTTT. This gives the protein CASSPFGTGRMNTEAFF.

Written as DNA, the CDR3 is TGTGCCACCAGTGATGGCAGCCCTGAGTATTTT. Translation: CATSDGSPEYF. V usage is TRBV24-1 and J usage is TRBJ2-3; no clear D. This CDR3 has 11 amino acids. V lost 3 bases to trimming and J lost 13 bases, with 10 bases between them. The germline gives CDR1 KGHDR, CDR2 SFDVKD.

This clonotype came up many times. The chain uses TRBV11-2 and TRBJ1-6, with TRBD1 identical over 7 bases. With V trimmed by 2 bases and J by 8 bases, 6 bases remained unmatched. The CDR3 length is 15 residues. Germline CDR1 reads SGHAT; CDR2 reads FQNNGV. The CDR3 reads CASSLSGDSYSPLHF. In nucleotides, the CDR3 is TGTGCCAGCAGCTTATCCGGGGACAGTTATTCACCCCTCCACTTT.

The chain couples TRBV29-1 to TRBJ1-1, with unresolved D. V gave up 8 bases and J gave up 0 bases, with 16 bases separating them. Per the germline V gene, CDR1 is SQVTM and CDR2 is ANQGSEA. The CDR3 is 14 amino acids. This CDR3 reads CSSRTGNLNTEAFF. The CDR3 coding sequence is TGCAGCTCCCGGACGGGGAACCTGAACACTGAAGCTTTCTTT.

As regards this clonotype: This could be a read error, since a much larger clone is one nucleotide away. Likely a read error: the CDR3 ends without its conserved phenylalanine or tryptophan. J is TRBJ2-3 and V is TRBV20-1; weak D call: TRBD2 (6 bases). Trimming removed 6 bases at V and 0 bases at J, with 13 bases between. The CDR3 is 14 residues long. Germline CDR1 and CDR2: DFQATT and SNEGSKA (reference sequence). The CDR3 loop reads CSALALPSTDTQYL. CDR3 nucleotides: TGCAGTGCCCTAGCGTTACCTAGCACAGATACGCAGTATCTT.

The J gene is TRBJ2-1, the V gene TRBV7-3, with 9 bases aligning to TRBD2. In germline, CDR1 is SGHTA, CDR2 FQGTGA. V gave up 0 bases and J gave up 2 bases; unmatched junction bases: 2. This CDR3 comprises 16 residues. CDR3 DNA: TGTGCCAGCAGCTTAACGATAGCGGGGGCCTACAATGAGCAGTTCTTC. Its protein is CASSLTIAGAYNEQFF.

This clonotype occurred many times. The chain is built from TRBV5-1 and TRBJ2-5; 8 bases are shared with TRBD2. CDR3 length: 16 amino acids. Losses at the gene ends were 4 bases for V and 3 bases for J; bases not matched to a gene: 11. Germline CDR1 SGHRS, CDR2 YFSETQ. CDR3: CASSNPSGGAEETQYF. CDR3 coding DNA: TGCGCCAGCAGCAATCCCTCCGGGGGGGCCGAAGAGACCCAGTACTTC.

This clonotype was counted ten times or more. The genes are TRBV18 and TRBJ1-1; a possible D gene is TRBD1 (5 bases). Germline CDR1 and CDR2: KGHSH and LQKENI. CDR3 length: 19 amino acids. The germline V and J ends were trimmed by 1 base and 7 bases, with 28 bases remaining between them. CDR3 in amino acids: CASSPLRAGLVSSVNEAFF. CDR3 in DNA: TGTGCCAGCTCACCACTACGTGCAGGGTTGGTTAGTTCAGTGAATGAAGCTTTCTTT.

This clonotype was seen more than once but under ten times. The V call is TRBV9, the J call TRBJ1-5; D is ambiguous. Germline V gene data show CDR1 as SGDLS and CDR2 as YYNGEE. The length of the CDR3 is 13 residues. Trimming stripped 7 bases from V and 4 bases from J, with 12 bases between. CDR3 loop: CASAGDENQPQHF. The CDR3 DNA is TGTGCCAGCGCCGGCGACGAGAATCAGCCCCAGCATTTT.

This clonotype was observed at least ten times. The CDR3 region has the DNA TGTGCCAGCAGGCCCACCTTAGGCCCGGCCTACGAGCAGTACTTC. Protein sequence: CASRPTLGPAYEQYF. V and J are TRBV7-3 and TRBJ2-7; unclear D gene. This CDR3 comprises 15 residues. V lost 6 bases and J 2 bases, leaving 17 bases between the germline ends. Germline values: CDR1 SGHTA, CDR2 FQGTGA.

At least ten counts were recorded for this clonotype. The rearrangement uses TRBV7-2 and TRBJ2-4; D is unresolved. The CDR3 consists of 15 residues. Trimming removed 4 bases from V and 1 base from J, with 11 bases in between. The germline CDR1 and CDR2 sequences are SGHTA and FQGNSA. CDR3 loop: CASSYDRMAKNIQYF. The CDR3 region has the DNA TGTGCCAGCAGCTACGACCGGATGGCCAAAAACATTCAGTACTTC.

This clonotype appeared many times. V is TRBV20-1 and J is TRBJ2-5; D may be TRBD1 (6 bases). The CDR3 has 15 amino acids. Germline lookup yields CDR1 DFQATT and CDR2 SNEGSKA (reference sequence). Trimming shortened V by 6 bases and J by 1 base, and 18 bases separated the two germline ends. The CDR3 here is CSAPEGGFSQETQYF. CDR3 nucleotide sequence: TGCAGTGCCCCAGAAGGGGGATTCTCCCAAGAGACCCAGTACTTC.

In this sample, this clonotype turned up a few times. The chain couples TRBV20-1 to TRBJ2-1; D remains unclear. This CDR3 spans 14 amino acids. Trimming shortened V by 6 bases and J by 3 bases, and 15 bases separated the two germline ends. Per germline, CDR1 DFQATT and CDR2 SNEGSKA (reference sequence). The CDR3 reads CSAPPHSLYNEQFF. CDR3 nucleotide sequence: TGCAGTGCCCCTCCCCACTCCCTCTACAATGAGCAGTTCTTC.

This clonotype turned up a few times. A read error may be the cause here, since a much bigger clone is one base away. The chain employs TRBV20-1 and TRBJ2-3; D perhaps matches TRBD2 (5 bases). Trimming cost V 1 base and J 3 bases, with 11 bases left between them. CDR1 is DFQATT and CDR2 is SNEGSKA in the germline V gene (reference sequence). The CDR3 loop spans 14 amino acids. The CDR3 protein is CSARANTGTDTQYF. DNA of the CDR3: TGCAGTGCTAGAGCTAATACGGGGACAGATACGCAGTATTTT.

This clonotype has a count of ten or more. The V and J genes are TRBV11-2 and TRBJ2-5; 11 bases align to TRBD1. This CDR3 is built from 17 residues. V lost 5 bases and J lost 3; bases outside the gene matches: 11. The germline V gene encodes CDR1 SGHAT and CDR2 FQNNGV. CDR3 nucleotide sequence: TGTGCCAGCAGCAAAAAGTACCGGGACAGGGGGGAAGAGACCCAGTACTTC. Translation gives CASSKKYRDRGEETQYF.